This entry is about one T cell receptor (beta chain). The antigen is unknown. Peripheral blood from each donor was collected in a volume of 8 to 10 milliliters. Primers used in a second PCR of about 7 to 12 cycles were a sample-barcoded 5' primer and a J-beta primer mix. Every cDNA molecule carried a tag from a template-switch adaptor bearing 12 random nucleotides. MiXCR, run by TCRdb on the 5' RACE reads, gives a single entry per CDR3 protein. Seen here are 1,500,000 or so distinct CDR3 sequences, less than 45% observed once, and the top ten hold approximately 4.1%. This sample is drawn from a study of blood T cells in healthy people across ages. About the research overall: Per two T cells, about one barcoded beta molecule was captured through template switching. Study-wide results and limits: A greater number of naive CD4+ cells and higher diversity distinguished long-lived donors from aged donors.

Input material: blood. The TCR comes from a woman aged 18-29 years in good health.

The CDR3 DNA reads as TGTGCCAGCAGCCAAGATCTTTCTGGCGTTGAGCAGTTCTTC. This codes for CASSQDLSGVEQFF. V gene TRBV4-2 combines with J gene TRBJ2-1; D is undetermined. The germline gives CDR1 LGHNA, CDR2 YNFKEQ. V lost 0 bases, J lost 9 bases, and 12 bases lay in between. CDR3 size: 14 residues.